Listed here are 26 T cell receptor beta chains from one sample, sequenced in a study of human T cells and chemical hapten exposure. Time point defined: patch test 1, 2 weeks after DPC sensitization. Regarding treatment: therapeutic diphenylcyclopropenone sensitization with weekly scalp DPC. Using its own MiXCR run on the RACE reads, TCRdb lists one record per CDR3 protein. The sample gives roughly 100,000 distinct CDR3 sequences, approximately 9.9% of which show up once; roughly 3.5% is in the top ten. Source: whole blood, taken in connection with sensitization to the hapten diphenylcyclopropenone (DPC). All receptors come from a woman in her forties with alopecia areata. Some clones in this sample may be carry-over from other donors' samples.

As concerns this clonotype: A read error may produce the germline difference seen at one junction end. The chain uses TRBV6-6 and TRBJ1-5; 8 nucleotides align to TRBD1. The CDR3 spans 15 residues. CDR1 is MNHNY and CDR2 is SVGAGI in the germline V gene (reference sequence). CDR3 amino acids: CASGYEDRENQPQHF. The CDR3 DNA is TGTGCCAGCGGTTACGAGGACAGGGAGAATCAGCCCCAGCATTTT.

The rearrangement joins TRBV2 to TRBJ1-2; no firm D call. Per the germline V gene, CDR1 is SNHLY and CDR2 is FYNNEI. The V end was cut by 2 bases, the J end by 6 bases, with 10 bases between. This CDR3 comprises 13 residues. The CDR3 DNA follows: TGTGCCAGCAGTGAATCGGATTCGGATGGCTACACCTTC. Its translation is CASSESDSDGYTF.

Many counts were recorded for this clonotype. The chain carries TRBV6-6 and TRBJ2-3; 8 positions agree with TRBD1. The junction had 7 bases not matched to a gene; V was cut back by 7 bases and J by 1 base. The V gene's germline CDR1 is MNHNY and CDR2 SVGAGI (reference sequence). The CDR3 runs 15 residues. The CDR3 loop is CASIITGQGTDTQYF. CDR3 sequence (DNA): TGTGCCAGCATCATAACGGGACAGGGCACAGATACGCAGTATTTT.

This clonotype showed up many times. The rearrangement uses TRBV12-3 or TRBV12-4 and TRBJ1-1; 7 positions agree with TRBD1. The length of the CDR3 is 14 residues. Unmatched junction bases numbered 10, after V lost 6 bases and J lost 6 bases. CDR3 loop: CASRLTGVYPEAFF. CDR3 sequence (DNA): TGTGCCAGCAGATTAACAGGGGTATACCCTGAAGCTTTCTTT.

The chain recombines TRBV5-1 with TRBJ2-3, with a tentative D call TRBD1 (5 bases). CDR3 length: 15 amino acids. V lost 7 bases and J 2 bases, leaving 17 bases between the germline ends. Germline values: CDR1 SGHRS, CDR2 YFSETQ. The CDR3 nucleotides read TGCGCCAGCCACAATTTCCTGACAGACACAGATACGCAGTATTTT. Residues: CASHNFLTDTDTQYF.

V is TRBV9 and J is TRBJ2-1; 11 bases match TRBD2. The ends lost 4 bases at V and 7 bases at J; junction bases unmatched: 7. Germline assignment: CDR1 SGDLS and CDR2 YYNGEE. The CDR3 totals 15 residues. The CDR3, as DNA: TGTGCCAGCAGCCCGGGACTAGCGGAGCTGAATGAGCAGTTCTTC. It is translated as CASSPGLAELNEQFF.

A few counts support this clonotype. The rearrangement uses TRBV6-1 and TRBJ2-1; the match to TRBD2 covers 8 bases. The germline V gene has CDR1 MNHNS and CDR2 SASEGT. The length of the CDR3 is 15 residues. The V and J ends lost 7 bases and 6 bases, in that order; junction bases with no gene match: 11. The CDR3 region has the DNA TGTGCCAGCACCGAGTGGTCTAGCGGGCTCAATGAGCAGTTCTTC. Translated, it gives CASTEWSSGLNEQFF.

This clonotype was recorded at least ten times. The chain couples TRBV7-9 to TRBJ2-1, with 8 bases that match TRBD1. The germline CDR1 and CDR2 sequences are SEHNR and FQNEAQ (reference sequence). CDR3 length: 15 residues. V dropped 3 bases and J dropped 9; count of bases not matched to a gene: 10. The CDR3: CASSFPDRVALEQFF. The DNA for the CDR3 is TGTGCCAGCAGCTTTCCGGACAGGGTAGCCCTTGAGCAGTTCTTC. The full variable domain, rest sourced from reference TRBV7-9 and TRBJ2-1, is DTGVSQNPRHKITKRGQNVTFRCDPISEHNRLYWYRQTLGQGPEFLTYFQNEAQLEKSRLLSDRFSAERPKGSFSTLEIQRTEQGDSAMYLCASSFPDRVALEQFFGPGTRLTVL.

The J gene is TRBJ2-7, the V gene TRBV20-1, with D perhaps being TRBD1 or TRBD2 (6 bases each). The CDR3 length is 12 residues. CDR1 DFQATT and CDR2 SNEGSKA come from the germline V gene (reference sequence). Between the trimmed V and J ends, which lost 3 bases and 4 bases, there was a span of 10 bases. CDR3 DNA: TGCAGTGCTAGCAGAGGGGGGTACGAGCAGTACTTC. Residues: CSASRGGYEQYF.

The chain combines TRBV29-1 with TRBJ2-7; D call uncertain. The germline V gene encodes CDR1 SQVTM and CDR2 ANQGSEA. V was shortened by 3 bases and J by 1 base, with 7 bases between the two germline ends. The CDR3 covers 12 residues. The CDR3: CSVEGRSYEQYF. As DNA, the CDR3 is TGCAGCGTTGAGGGCCGATCCTACGAGCAGTACTTC.

J is TRBJ2-5 and V is TRBV7-2, with 10 bases identical to TRBD1. V was clipped by 2 bases and J by 8 bases; unmatched bases: 11. The CDR3 is 16 residues long. CDR1 is SGHTA, CDR2 FQGNSA, per germline. As DNA, the CDR3 is TGTGCCAGCAGCTTATCGACAGGGGGCCGGAGCGGTACCCAGTACTTC. As protein: CASSLSTGGRSGTQYF.

This clonotype was recorded many times. The rearrangement uses TRBV11-3 and TRBJ2-2; 8 nucleotides agree with TRBD1. This CDR3 has 15 residues. With V trimmed by 4 bases and J by 2 bases, 3 bases remained unmatched. Germline CDR1 and CDR2: SGHNT and YENEEA. This CDR3 reads CASSSGQGNTGELFF. The CDR3 region has the DNA TGTGCCAGCAGCTCCGGACAGGGAAACACCGGGGAGCTGTTTTTT.

This clonotype turned up a few times. The chain employs TRBV6-1 and TRBJ2-1; no clear D gene. The V and J ends lost 7 bases and 8 bases respectively, with 12 bases between them. CDR1 is MNHNS, CDR2 SASEGT, per germline. The CDR3 totals 12 residues. Here the CDR3 reads CASTVGVYEQFF. CDR3 bases: TGTGCCAGCACCGTGGGTGTCTATGAGCAGTTCTTC.

This clonotype was observed many times. The chain is built from TRBV29-1 and TRBJ1-1; 8 positions agree with TRBD1. CDR3 length: 13 residues. The V and J ends lost 5 bases and 6 bases, in that order; junction bases with no gene match: 8. Germline V CDR1 and CDR2: SQVTM, ANQGSEA. The CDR3 is CSVSDRGFSEAFF. CDR3 DNA sequence: TGCAGCGTTTCCGACAGGGGATTCTCTGAAGCTTTCTTT.

This clonotype was observed many times. The rearrangement uses TRBV7-9 and TRBJ2-5; 8 bases are a match to TRBD1. CDR1 and CDR2 from the germline V gene are SEHNR and FQNEAQ (reference sequence). Trimming cost V 5 bases and J 5 bases; bases outside gene matches: 13. The CDR3 length is 16 residues. The DNA of the CDR3 is TGTGCCAGCAGCGAGACCGGACAGGGCAGTAAGGAGACCCAGTACTTC. It is translated as CASSETGQGSKETQYF.

This clonotype has just a few counts. The chain has TRBV6-2 or TRBV6-3 and TRBJ2-5; D is perhaps TRBD1 (5 bases). Trimming pared 2 bases from V and 0 bases from J, leaving 13 bases between. This CDR3 is 16 amino acids long. Germline loops: CDR1 MNHEY, CDR2 SVGEGT. This chain's CDR3 is CASSYPPGIYQETQYF. Written as DNA, the CDR3 is TGTGCCAGCAGTTACCCCCCAGGGATCTACCAAGAGACCCAGTACTTC.

V and J are TRBV20-1 and TRBJ1-1; tentatively, D is TRBD1 (6 bases). In germline, CDR1 is DFQATT, CDR2 SNEGSKA (reference sequence). Trimming stripped 3 bases from V and 4 bases from J, with 21 bases between. The CDR3 contains 16 residues. CDR3 region: CSASAVQGNHGTEAFF. The CDR3 DNA sequence: TGCAGTGCTAGTGCTGTTCAGGGGAACCACGGCACTGAAGCTTTCTTT.

This clonotype has ten or more counts. A single base separates this from a much larger clone, so it may be a read error. J is TRBJ1-2 and V is TRBV2; the match to TRBD1 covers 8 bases. The junction had 3 bases not matched to a gene; V was cut back by 5 bases and J by 4 bases. The CDR3 consists of 13 residues. Per the germline V gene, CDR1 is SNHLY and CDR2 is FYNNEI. DNA for the CDR3: TGTGCCAGCAGTCCGGGACAGGCCTATGGCTACACCTTC. The encoded protein is CASSPGQAYGYTF.

The gene calls are TRBV24-1 and TRBJ1-5; 11 positions agree with TRBD1. The CDR3 sequence is 15 residues long. Per the germline V gene, CDR1 is KGHDR and CDR2 is SFDVKD. Losses at the gene ends were 5 bases for V and 4 bases for J; bases not matched to a gene: 3. As DNA, the CDR3 is TGTGCCACCAGTGGGACAGGGGGCCGAAATCAGCCCCAGCATTTT. The encoded protein is CATSGTGGRNQPQHF.

This clonotype came up a few times. The rearrangement uses TRBV2 and TRBJ2-1, with D perhaps TRBD1 or TRBD2 (5 bases each). Trimming took 1 base from V and 13 from J, leaving 8 bases between them. The CDR3 loop spans 11 amino acids. From germline, CDR1 is SNHLY and CDR2 FYNNEI. In nucleotides, the CDR3 is TGTGCCAGCAGTGAAGTGGGGGTCCAGTTCTTC. Translating it yields CASSEVGVQFF.

This clonotype was recorded many times. The chain recombines TRBV4-2 with TRBJ1-2; D might be TRBD1 (5 bases). CDR3 length equals 16 residues. CDR1 is LGHNA, CDR2 YNFKEQ, per germline. V shed 3 bases and J shed 4 bases, with 18 bases lying between them. CDR3 in amino acids: CASSQLKVGGVYGYTF. Here the CDR3 DNA reads TGTGCCAGCAGCCAGCTAAAGGTTGGAGGGGTCTATGGCTACACCTTC.

The rearrangement joins TRBV9 to TRBJ2-5, with TRBD2 matching over 7 bases. CDR3 length equals 16 residues. Trimming cost V 4 bases and J 1 base; bases outside gene matches: 10. From germline, CDR1 is SGDLS and CDR2 YYNGEE. CDR3 sequence: CASSPGLDRSQETQYF. CDR3 sequence (DNA): TGTGCCAGCAGCCCAGGACTAGACCGGTCCCAAGAGACCCAGTACTTC.

This clonotype has only a few counts. V and J are TRBV6-2 or TRBV6-3 and TRBJ1-2; the D is unclear. V lost 2 bases, J lost 3 bases, and 4 bases lay in between. Germline values: CDR1 MNHEY, CDR2 SVGEGT. This CDR3 has 12 residues. The CDR3: CASSYEDYGYTF. CDR3 sequence (DNA): TGTGCCAGCAGTTACGAGGACTATGGCTACACCTTC.

This clonotype was counted at least ten times. The chain recombines TRBV7-9 with TRBJ2-3; D possibly matches TRBD1 or TRBD2 (5 bases each). The CDR3 has 15 residues. V gave up 4 bases and J gave up 2 bases, with 13 bases separating them. Germline CDR1 reads SEHNR; CDR2 reads FQNEAQ (reference sequence). In nucleotides, the CDR3 is TGTGCCAGCAGCTCCGCCCCGGGGCTCACAGATACGCAGTATTTT. Translation gives CASSSAPGLTDTQYF.

The chain couples TRBV12-3 or TRBV12-4 to TRBJ2-1, with 9 bases that match TRBD2. This CDR3 is built from 15 residues. With 6 bases clipped from V and 8 bases from J, the junction kept 11 bases outside the gene matches. CDR3 nucleotide sequence: TGTGCCAGCAGCCAAAGTGGCGGGAGGGCCCATGAGCAGTTCTTC. Translation: CASSQSGGRAHEQFF.

This clonotype was recorded a few times. This chain connects TRBV6-5 to TRBJ1-4; 9 nucleotides align to TRBD1. This CDR3 has 15 residues. With V trimmed by 2 bases and J by 7 bases, 5 bases remained unmatched. Germline CDR1 MNHEY, CDR2 SVGAGI. The CDR3 sequence is CASSYRRQGGEKLFF. The CDR3 DNA sequence: TGTGCCAGCAGTTACCGCCGACAGGGGGGTGAAAAACTGTTTTTT.